This T cell receptor beta chain was found in a study of monozygotic twins with inflammatory bowel disease. TCRdb reanalyzed the 5' RACE reads and collapses them to one entry per CDR3 protein, without DNA. Its listing shows about 380,000 distinct CDR3 sequences. It was from whole blood, with no T cell sorting, that total RNA was isolated. The CDR3 covers 16 residues. Germline V gene lookup returns CDR1 SEHNR and CDR2 FQNEAQ (reference sequence). The sequence was obtained from a human donor with ulcerative colitis or Crohn's disease, or a healthy co-twin of an affected twin (not recorded which). The V and J genes are TRBV7-9 and TRBJ2-5; as DNA is missing, the TRBD1 call by TCRdb cannot be tested. The sequenced sample was blood. Here the CDR3 reads CASSPHGRGAGETQYF.